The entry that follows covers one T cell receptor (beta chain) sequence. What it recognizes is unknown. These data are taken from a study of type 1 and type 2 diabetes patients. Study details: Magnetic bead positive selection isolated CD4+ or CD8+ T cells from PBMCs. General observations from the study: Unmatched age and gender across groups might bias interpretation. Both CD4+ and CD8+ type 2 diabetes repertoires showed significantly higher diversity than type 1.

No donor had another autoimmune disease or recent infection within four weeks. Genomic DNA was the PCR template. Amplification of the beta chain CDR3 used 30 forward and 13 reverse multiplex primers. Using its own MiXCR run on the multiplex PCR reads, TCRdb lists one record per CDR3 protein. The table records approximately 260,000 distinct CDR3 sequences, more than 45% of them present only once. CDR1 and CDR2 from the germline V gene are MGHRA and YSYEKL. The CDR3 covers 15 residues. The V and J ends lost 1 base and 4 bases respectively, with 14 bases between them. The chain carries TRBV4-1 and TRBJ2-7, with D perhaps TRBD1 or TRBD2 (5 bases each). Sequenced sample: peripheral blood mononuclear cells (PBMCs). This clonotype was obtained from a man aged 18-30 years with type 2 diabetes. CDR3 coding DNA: TGCGCCAGCAGCCAAGCTCCGGGACGGATGTACGAGCAGTACTTC. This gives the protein CASSQAPGRMYEQYF.